This T cell receptor (beta chain) derives from a study of shared clonotypes between healthy human individuals. The repertoire was sequenced with immunoSEQ multiplex PCR; TCRdb's copy has only in-frame clones and lacks some. The table lists 550,000 to 600,000 clones, roughly 98% of them singletons. Study-level results: Despite large depth, rarefaction showed incomplete sorted-subset sequencing.

A word on this clone: The antigen remains undetermined.

CD45RO-negative CD8 cells positively selected for CCR7 made up the naive population, which excluded terminally differentiated effector memory CD45RA+ cells. Looked up from germline, CDR1 is DFQATT and CDR2 is SNEGSKA (reference sequence). This CDR3 region has 11 residues. The germline V and J ends were trimmed by 6 bases and 5 bases, with 8 bases remaining between them. This TCR derives from a man younger than 40 in good health. V is TRBV20-1 and J is TRBJ2-4; D is ambiguous. The sequenced material came from naive CD8+ T cells sorted from blood. The CDR3: CSADTENIQYF. The CDR3 coding sequence is TGCAGTGCCGATACGGAAAACATTCAGTACTTC.